These T cell receptor beta chains were read from a single sample in a study of T-cell memory formation after mild COVID-19. TCRdb reprocessed the 5' RACE reads via MiXCR and lists one record per CDR3 protein. The repertoire includes 270,000 or so distinct CDR3 sequences, 15% to 20% of them detected once, and around 21% sits in the top ten. Sample: PBMCs or a T cell subset sorted from them (not recorded which). These receptors were obtained from a young man who had mild COVID-19 (a few samples of this study predate the infection). Cell type and time point are not known. The CDR3 runs from the conserved cysteine through the conserved F or W. Each record gives: V gene, J gene, CDR3 length, CDR3 protein.

TRBV4-1	TRBJ2-7	14	CASSQGWGKYEQYF
TRBV12-3/TRBV12-4	TRBJ2-7	14	CASSLGGNSYEQYF
TRBV25-1	TRBJ2-3	15	CASTPTGKGTDTQYF
TRBV20-1	TRBJ2-1	15	CSARPDRGLGDEQFF
TRBV7-8	TRBJ2-1	16	CASSSQSGVSYNEQFF
TRBV12-3/TRBV12-4	TRBJ2-7	14	CASSYGGLSYEQYF
TRBV21-1	TRBJ1-2	16	CASPQVLPVPFYGYTF
TRBV10-3	TRBJ2-6	15	CAISDTGIGANVLTF
TRBV7-2	TRBJ2-5	14	CASSLLTREETQYF
TRBV6-2/TRBV6-3	TRBJ2-2	14	CASTGQGPTGELFF
TRBV5-5	TRBJ2-5	15	CASSLNSGGAETQYF
TRBV7-9	TRBJ1-1	14	CASILGGGTTEAFF
TRBV11-3	TRBJ2-5	13	CASSLRVTETQYF
TRBV11-2	TRBJ2-7	16	CASSLWGGLNSYEQYF
TRBV2	TRBJ1-2	12	CATSEANYGYTF
TRBV7-2	TRBJ1-2	14	CASSPGVGLLGYTF
TRBV4-3	TRBJ2-3	17	CASSQEFTGLNTDTQYF
TRBV7-2	TRBJ2-4	15	CASATAGQSKNIQYF
TRBV6-1	TRBJ2-7	13	CASRDREFYEQYF
TRBV29-1	TRBJ1-1	13	CSVTQGMNTEAFF
TRBV7-9	TRBJ1-1	15	CASSLLGGMNTEAFF
TRBV4-2	TRBJ2-6	19	CASSQASGGVPLGANVLTF
TRBV20-1	TRBJ2-2	16	CSAGGGAPVNTGELFF
TRBV7-2	TRBJ2-3	12	CASSPSIDTQYF
TRBV12-3/TRBV12-4	TRBJ1-1	13	CASTSEGRTEAFF
TRBV12-3/TRBV12-4	TRBJ2-2	11	CATRGPGELFF
TRBV7-7	TRBJ2-5	14	CASSPRTGGGSQYF